The T cell receptor beta chain under discussion was sequenced for a study of T cells and Merkel cell carcinoma outcomes. Study-wide points: Repertoire plus T-cell density reportedly predicted Merkel cell carcinoma outcomes.

V lost 4 bases and J lost 4; bases outside the gene matches: 10. This CDR3 region has 16 residues. The germline gives CDR1 SGHAT, CDR2 FQNNGV. Remarks on this clone: Its antigen remains unknown.

The method was immunoSEQ multiplex PCR; TCRdb's version includes in-frame clones alone and lacks a portion of them. Among 5,000 to 7,500 clones listed, 70% to 75% were seen once. The sequenced material came from tumor tissue from Merkel cell carcinoma. The chain is built from TRBV11-2 and TRBJ2-7; TRBD2 matches at 10 bases. The sequence was obtained from a human donor with Merkel cell carcinoma. Some clones in this sample may be carry-over from other donors' samples. The CDR3 region has the DNA TGTGCCAGCAGCTCCCCCGGGATTAGCGGGAGGTACGAGCAGTACTTC. Protein: CASSSPGISGRYEQYF. Full variable domain (rest looked up from reference TRBV11-2 and TRBJ2-7): EAGVAQSPRYKIIEKRQSVAFWCNPISGHATLYWYQQILGQGPKLLIQFQNNGVVDDSQLPKDRFSAERLKGVDSTLKIQPAKLEDSAVYLCASSSPGISGRYEQYFGPGTRLTVT.